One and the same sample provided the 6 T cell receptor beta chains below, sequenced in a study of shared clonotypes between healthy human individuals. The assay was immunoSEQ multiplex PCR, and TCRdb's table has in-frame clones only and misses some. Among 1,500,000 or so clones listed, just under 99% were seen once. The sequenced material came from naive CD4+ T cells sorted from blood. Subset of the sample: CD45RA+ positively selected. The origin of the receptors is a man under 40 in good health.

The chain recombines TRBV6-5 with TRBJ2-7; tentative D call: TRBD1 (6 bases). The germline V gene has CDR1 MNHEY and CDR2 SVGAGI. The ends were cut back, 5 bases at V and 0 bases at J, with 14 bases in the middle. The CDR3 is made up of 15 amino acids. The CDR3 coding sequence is TGTGCCAGCAGTATGACAGGCACGAGCTCCTACGAGCAGTACTTC. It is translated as CASSMTGTSSYEQYF.

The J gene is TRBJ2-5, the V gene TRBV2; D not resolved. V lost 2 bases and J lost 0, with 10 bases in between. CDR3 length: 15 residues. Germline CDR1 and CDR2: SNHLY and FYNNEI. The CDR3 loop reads CASSERVTYQETQYF. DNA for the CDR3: TGTGCCAGCAGTGAAAGGGTTACGTACCAAGAGACCCAGTACTTC.

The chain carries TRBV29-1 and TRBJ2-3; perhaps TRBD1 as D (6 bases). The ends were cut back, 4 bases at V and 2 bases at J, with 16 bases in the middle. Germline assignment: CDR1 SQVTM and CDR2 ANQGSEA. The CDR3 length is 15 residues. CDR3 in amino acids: CSVARGQGITDTQYF. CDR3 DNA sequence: TGCAGCGTTGCTCGTGGGCAGGGGATCACAGATACGCAGTATTTT.

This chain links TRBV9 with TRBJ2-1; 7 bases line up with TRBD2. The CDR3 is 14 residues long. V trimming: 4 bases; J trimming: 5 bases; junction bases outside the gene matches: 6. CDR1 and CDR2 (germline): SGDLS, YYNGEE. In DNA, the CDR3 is TGTGCCAGCAGCAGGGAGGGCCGAAACAATGAGCAGTTCTTC. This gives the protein CASSREGRNNEQFF.

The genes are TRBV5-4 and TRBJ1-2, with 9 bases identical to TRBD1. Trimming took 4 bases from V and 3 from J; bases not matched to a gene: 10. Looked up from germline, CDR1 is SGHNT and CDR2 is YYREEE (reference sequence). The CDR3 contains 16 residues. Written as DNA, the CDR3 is TGTGCCAGCAGCGAGGGGCCGGGACAGGGCTACTATGGCTACACCTTC. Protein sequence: CASSEGPGQGYYGYTF.

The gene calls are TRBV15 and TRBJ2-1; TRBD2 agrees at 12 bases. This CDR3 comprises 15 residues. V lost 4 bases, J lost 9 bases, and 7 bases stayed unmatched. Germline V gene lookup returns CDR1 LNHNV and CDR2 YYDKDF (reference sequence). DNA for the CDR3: TGTGCCACCAGCACGAGACTAGCGGGGGCATTTGAGCAGTTCTTC. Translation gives CATSTRLAGAFEQFF.